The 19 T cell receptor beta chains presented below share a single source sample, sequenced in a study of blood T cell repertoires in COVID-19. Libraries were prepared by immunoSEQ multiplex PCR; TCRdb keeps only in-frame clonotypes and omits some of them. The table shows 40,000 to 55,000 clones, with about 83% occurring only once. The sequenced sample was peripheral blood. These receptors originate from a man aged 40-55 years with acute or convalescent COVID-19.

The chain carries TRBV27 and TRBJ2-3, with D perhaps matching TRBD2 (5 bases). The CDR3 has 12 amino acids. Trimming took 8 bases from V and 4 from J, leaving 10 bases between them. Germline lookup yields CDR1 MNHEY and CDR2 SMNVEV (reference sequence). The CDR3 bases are TGTGCCAGCGCCCGGACTGCAGATACGCAGTATTTT. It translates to CASARTADTQYF.

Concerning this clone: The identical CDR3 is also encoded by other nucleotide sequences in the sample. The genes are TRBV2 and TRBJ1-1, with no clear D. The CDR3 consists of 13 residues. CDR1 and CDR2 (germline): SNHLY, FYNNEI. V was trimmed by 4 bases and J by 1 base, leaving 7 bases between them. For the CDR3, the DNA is TGTGCCAGCAGTGTCTCAGAGAACACTGAAGCTTTCTTT. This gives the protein CASSVSENTEAFF.

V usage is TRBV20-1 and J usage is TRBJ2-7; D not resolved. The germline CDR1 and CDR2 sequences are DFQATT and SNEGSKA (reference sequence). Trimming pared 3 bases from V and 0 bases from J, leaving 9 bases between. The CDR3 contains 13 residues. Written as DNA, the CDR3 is TGCAGTGCTAGTACCGGTGTCTCCTACGAGCAGTACTTC. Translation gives CSASTGVSYEQYF.

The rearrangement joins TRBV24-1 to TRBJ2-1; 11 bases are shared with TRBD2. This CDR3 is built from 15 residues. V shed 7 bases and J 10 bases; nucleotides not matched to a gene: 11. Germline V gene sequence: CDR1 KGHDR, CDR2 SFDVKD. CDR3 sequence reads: CATSILAGERNEQFF. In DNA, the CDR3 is TGTGCCACCAGCATACTAGCGGGGGAGCGGAACGAGCAGTTCTTC.

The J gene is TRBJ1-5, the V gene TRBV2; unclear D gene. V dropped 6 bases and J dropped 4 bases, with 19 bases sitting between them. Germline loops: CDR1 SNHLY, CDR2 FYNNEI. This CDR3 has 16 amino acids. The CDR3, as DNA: TGTGCCAGCAGCGTCGGAGACTTCTACAAAAATCAGCCCCAGCATTTT. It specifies CASSVGDFYKNQPQHF.

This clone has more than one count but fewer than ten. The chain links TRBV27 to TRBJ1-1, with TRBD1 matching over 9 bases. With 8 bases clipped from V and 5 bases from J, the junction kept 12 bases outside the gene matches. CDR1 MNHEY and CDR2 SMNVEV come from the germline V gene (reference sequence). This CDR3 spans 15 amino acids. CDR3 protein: CASLLKTGGKTEAFF. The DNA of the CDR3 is TGTGCCAGCCTGCTGAAAACAGGGGGCAAAACTGAAGCTTTCTTT.

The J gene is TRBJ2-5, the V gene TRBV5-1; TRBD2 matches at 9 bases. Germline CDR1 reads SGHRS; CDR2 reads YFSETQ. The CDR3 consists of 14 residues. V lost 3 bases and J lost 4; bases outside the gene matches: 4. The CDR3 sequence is CASSSTSGSETQYF. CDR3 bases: TGCGCCAGCAGCTCGACTAGCGGATCAGAGACCCAGTACTTC. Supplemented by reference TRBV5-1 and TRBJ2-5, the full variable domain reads KAGVTQTPRYLIKTRGQQVTLSCSPISGHRSVSWYQQTPGQGLQFLFEYFSETQRNKGNFPGRFSGRQFSNSRSEMNVSTLELGDSALYLCASSSTSGSETQYFGPGTRLLVL.

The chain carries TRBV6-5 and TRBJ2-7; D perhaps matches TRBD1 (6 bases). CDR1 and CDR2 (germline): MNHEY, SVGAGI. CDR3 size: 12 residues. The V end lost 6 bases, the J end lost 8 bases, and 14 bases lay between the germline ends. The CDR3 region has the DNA TGTGCCAGCAGATTAACAGGGAATCAGCAGTACTTC. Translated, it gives CASRLTGNQQYF.

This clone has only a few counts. The CDR3 spells CASSPLTMSGTQYF. CDR3 coding DNA: TGTGCCAGCAGTCCTCTTACCATGAGTGGTACGCAGTATTTT. V gene TRBV27 combines with J gene TRBJ2-3; the D is unclear. Per germline, CDR1 MNHEY and CDR2 SMNVEV (reference sequence). The germline V and J ends were trimmed by 5 bases and 8 bases, with 17 bases remaining between them. This CDR3 comprises 14 residues.

CDR3 nucleotide sequence: TGCACCAGCAGCCAAGACGGGGTTTCTGAAGCTTTCTTT. Translation gives CTSSQDGVSEAFF. The chain combines TRBV1 with TRBJ1-1. TRBV1 is a pseudogene locus. The CDR3 covers 13 residues.

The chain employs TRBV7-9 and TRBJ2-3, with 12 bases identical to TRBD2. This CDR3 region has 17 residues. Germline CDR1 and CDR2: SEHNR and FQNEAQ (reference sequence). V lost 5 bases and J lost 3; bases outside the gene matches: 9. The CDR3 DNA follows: TGTGCCAGCAGCCGGCGACTAGCGGGAGCAAGGACAGATACGCAGTATTTT. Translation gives CASSRRLAGARTDTQYF.

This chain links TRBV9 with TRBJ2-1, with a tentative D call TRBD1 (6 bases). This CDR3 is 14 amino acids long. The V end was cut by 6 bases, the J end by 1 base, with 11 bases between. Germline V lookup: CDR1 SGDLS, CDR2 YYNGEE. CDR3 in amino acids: CASNKDRSYNEQFF. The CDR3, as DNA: TGTGCCAGCAACAAGGACAGATCCTACAATGAGCAGTTCTTC.

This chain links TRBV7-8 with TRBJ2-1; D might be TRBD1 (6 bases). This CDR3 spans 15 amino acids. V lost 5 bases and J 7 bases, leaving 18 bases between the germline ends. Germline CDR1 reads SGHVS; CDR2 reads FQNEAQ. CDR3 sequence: CASSPSSEGVNEQFF. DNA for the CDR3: TGTGCCAGCAGCCCATCATCTGAGGGGGTGAATGAGCAGTTCTTC.

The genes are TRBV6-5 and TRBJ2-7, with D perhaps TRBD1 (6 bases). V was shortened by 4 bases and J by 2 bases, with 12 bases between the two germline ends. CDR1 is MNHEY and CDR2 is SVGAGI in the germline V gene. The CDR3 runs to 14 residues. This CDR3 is CASSSQGVTYEQYF. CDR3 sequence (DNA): TGTGCCAGCAGTTCACAGGGAGTTACCTACGAGCAGTACTTC.

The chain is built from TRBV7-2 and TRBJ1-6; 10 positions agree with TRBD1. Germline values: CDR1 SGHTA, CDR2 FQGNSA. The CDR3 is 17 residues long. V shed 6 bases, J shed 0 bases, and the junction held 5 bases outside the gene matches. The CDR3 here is CASRTGQGSSYNSPLHF. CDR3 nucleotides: TGTGCCAGCAGGACGGGACAGGGGAGCTCCTATAATTCACCCCTCCACTTT.

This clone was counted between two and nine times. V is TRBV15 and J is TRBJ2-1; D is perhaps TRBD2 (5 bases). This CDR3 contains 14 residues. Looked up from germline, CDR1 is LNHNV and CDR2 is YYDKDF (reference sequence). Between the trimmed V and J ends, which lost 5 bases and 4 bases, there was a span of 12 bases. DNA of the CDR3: TGTGCCACCAGCCCGCGGACTGGTTACAATGAGCAGTTCTTC. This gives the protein CATSPRTGYNEQFF.

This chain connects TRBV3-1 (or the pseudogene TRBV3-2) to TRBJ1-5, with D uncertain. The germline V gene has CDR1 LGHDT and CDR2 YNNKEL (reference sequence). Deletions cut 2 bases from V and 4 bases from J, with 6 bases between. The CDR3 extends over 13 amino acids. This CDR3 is CASSQMRNQPQHF. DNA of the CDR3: TGTGCCAGCAGCCAAATGCGAAATCAGCCCCAGCATTTT.

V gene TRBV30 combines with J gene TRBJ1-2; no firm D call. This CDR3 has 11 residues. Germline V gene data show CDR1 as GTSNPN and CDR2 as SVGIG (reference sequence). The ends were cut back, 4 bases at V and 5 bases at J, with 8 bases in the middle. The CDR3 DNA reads TGTGCCTGGACCCCGGTATATGGCTACACCTTC. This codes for CAWTPVYGYTF.

CDR3 nucleotide sequence: TGTGCCAGCAGCCCCGGGACAGCATCGAGCTACACCTTC. Encoded protein: CASSPGTASSYTF. The chain has TRBV11-2 and TRBJ1-2; 7 positions match TRBD1. The V gene end was trimmed by 5 bases and the J gene end by 9 bases; junction bases not matched to a gene: 9. Looked up from germline, CDR1 is SGHAT and CDR2 is FQNNGV. The CDR3 contains 13 residues.